This T cell receptor beta chain was recovered during a study of technical replicates of blood from a handful of donors. Generated by immunoSEQ multiplex PCR, the TCRdb table keeps only in-frame clones and is missing some. The sample holds tens of thousands of clones, about 92% seen once. CDR1 MNHEY and CDR2 SVGAGI come from the germline V gene. The CDR3 has 14 amino acids. Between the trimmed V and J ends, which lost 6 bases and 7 bases, there was a span of 16 bases. This clone was counted a single time. The V call is TRBV6-5, the J call TRBJ1-5; no clear D gene. The sequence derives from a human donor in good health. Sequenced material: T cells isolated from PBMCs. The CDR3 spells CASRRSHPGQPQHF. CDR3 coding DNA: TGTGCCAGCAGGAGATCTCACCCGGGGCAGCCCCAGCATTTT.